The T cell receptor beta chain described here comes from a study of identical twins. Study-wide points: Out-of-frame alpha sequences common to twins exhibited an excess of low generation probability. Invariant MAIT and iNKT cells are populations that could partly confound zero-insertion analyses. Cord blood beta clonotypes present at high abundance carried fewer insertions; no such pattern appeared in memory repertoires.

This CDR3 spans 15 amino acids. V lost 0 bases and J lost 3, with 11 bases in between. Germline CDR1 is SNHLY and CDR2 is FYNNEI. Remarks on this clonotype: What it binds is not known.

Healthy Caucasians provided all donations. Each CDR3 protein gets one entry after TCRdb re-called the 5' RACE reads with MiXCR. The data contain about 210,000 distinct CDR3 sequences, around 9.6% of them singletons. The material sequenced was memory (CD45RO+) T cells sorted from blood. V usage is TRBV2 and J usage is TRBJ1-1; D uncertain. The clonotype was recovered from a woman aged 18-29 years in good health. The CDR3 protein is CASSEALPGDTEAFF. CDR3 nucleotides: TGTGCCAGCAGTGAAGCGCTTCCTGGAGACACTGAAGCTTTCTTT.